This T cell receptor beta chain was observed in a study of blood T cells in healthy people across ages. Healthy Russian Caucasian donors spanned ages roughly 6 to 100 years. Germline CDR1 MDHEN, CDR2 SYDVKM. The CDR3 is made up of 14 amino acids. As concerns this clonotype: No antigen is known for it.

The second PCR ran about 6 to 12 cycles with a sample-barcoded 5' primer and J-beta primers. Every cDNA molecule bore a tag from a template-switch adaptor containing 12 random nucleotides. TCRdb re-analysed the 5' RACE reads in MiXCR, keeping a single row per CDR3 protein. The top ten hold under 50% of the sample, which has approximately 800,000 distinct CDR3 sequences, 40% to 65% seen once. Study conclusions and caveats: It was the long-lived donors that had more naive CD4+ cells and higher diversity than aged donors. Nothing was known about donor CMV status, and this possibly confounded expanded clonotype changes.

This clonotype originated in a man at least 80 years old in good health. The sample was blood. The V gene is TRBV28, the J gene TRBJ2-4; 12 bases are a match to TRBD2. Judging by the DNA end, TRBJ2-7 fits better; the J call may be wrong. CDR3 protein: CASSTPGLAGEQYF. CDR3 in DNA: TGTGCCAGCAGTACTCCGGGACTAGCGGGCGAGCAGTACTTC.